Here is one T cell receptor beta chain with its context. The data are from a study of CD4 T cells in relation to SARS-CoV-2 and coronaviruses. Assay used: immunoSEQ multiplex PCR; TCRdb lists only in-frame clones, some missing. Of approximately 38,000 clones in the sample, roughly 88% were seen once. Sequencing was performed on memory CD4+ T cells from PBMCs. The clonotype originates from an adult with COVID-19.

The CDR3 DNA is TGTGCCATCAGTGATTCAAGGGGCGGAAACACCATATATTTT. Residues: CAISDSRGGNTIYF. This chain connects TRBV10-3 to TRBJ1-3, with D possibly matching TRBD1 (5 bases). Trimming stripped 3 bases from V and 4 bases from J, with 10 bases between. CDR3 length: 14 residues. Looked up from germline, CDR1 is ENHRY and CDR2 is SYGVKD.